What follows are 13 T cell receptor beta chains derived from one specimen sequenced in a study of blood T cell repertoires in COVID-19. The repertoire was sequenced with immunoSEQ multiplex PCR; TCRdb's copy has only in-frame clones and lacks some. The sample shows under 350,000 clones, 80% to 90% of them seen only once. Sequenced material: PBMCs or T cells enriched from blood (not recorded which). The source is a woman aged 40 to 49 with acute COVID-19.

The rearrangement joins TRBV24-1 to TRBJ2-2; 8 bases line up with TRBD1. Looked up from germline, CDR1 is KGHDR and CDR2 is SFDVKD. The CDR3 loop spans 15 amino acids. With V trimmed by 3 bases and J by 5 bases, 4 bases remained unmatched. This CDR3 reads CATSDPGQATGELFF. The CDR3 nucleotides are TGTGCCACCAGTGATCCGGGACAGGCGACCGGGGAGCTGTTTTTT.

The rearrangement uses TRBV2 and TRBJ2-5; tentatively, D is TRBD2 (5 bases). This CDR3 contains 16 residues. Between the trimmed V and J ends, which lost 6 bases and 3 bases, there was a span of 20 bases. Germline CDR1 SNHLY, CDR2 FYNNEI. CDR3 nucleotide sequence: TGTGCCAGCAGCGACCGTCTAGCTGACATTAAAGAGACCCAGTACTTC. This encodes CASSDRLADIKETQYF.

This clone was detected once. The rearrangement uses TRBV21-1 and TRBJ2-3; the table's D call, TRBD1, has no DNA check behind it. TRBV21-1 is a known pseudogene. CDR3 length: 17 amino acids. The CDR3 DNA is TGTGCCAGCAGCCCTTTGTGGGACAGGCGGAGCGGGGATACGCAGTATTTT. It encodes CASSPLWDRRSGDTQYF.

The gene calls are TRBV10-2 and TRBJ2-2, with TRBD2 identical over 12 bases. CDR1 is WSHSY and CDR2 is SAAADI in the germline V gene. This CDR3 has 14 residues. The junction had 2 bases not matched to a gene; V was cut back by 7 bases and J by 5 bases. CDR3 in amino acids: CASMTSGRTGELFF. The CDR3 DNA reads TGCGCCAGCATGACTAGCGGGAGAACCGGGGAGCTGTTTTTT.

The rearrangement links TRBV2 to TRBJ2-7, with unresolved D. The CDR3 length is 13 residues. The V gene lost 4 bases and the J gene lost 7 bases, with 14 bases spanning the gap. Per the germline V gene, CDR1 is SNHLY and CDR2 is FYNNEI. CDR3 sequence reads: CASSVFARNEQYF. Written as DNA, the CDR3 is TGTGCCAGCAGTGTGTTCGCTAGGAATGAGCAGTACTTC.

The chain is built from TRBV27 and TRBJ1-5, with a tentative D call TRBD1 (6 bases). V lost 4 bases to trimming and J lost 0 bases, with 10 bases between them. This CDR3 is built from 15 residues. Germline CDR1 reads MNHEY; CDR2 reads SMNVEV (reference sequence). Here the CDR3 reads CASSSRGYSNQPQHF. The CDR3 nucleotides read TGTGCCAGCAGTTCCAGGGGATATAGCAATCAGCCCCAGCATTTT.

The chain has TRBV18 and TRBJ1-4, with TRBD1 as a possible D gene (6 bases). Trimming shortened V by 3 bases and J by 0 bases, and 17 bases separated the two germline ends. CDR1 and CDR2 (germline): KGHSH, LQKENI. This CDR3 spans 18 amino acids. In nucleotides, the CDR3 is TGTGCCAGCTCACCTGATGACAGGAAGATTGCAACTAATGAAAAACTGTTTTTT. Its protein product is CASSPDDRKIATNEKLFF.

The CDR3 spells CASSILAATDTQYF. The CDR3 region has the DNA TGTGCCAGTAGTATACTAGCGGCCACAGATACGCAGTATTTT. The V gene is TRBV19, the J gene TRBJ2-3, with 7 bases fitting TRBD2. There are 14 residues in the CDR3. The germline V gene encodes CDR1 LNHDA and CDR2 SQIVND (reference sequence). V shed 2 bases, J shed 2 bases, and the junction held 1 base outside the gene matches. Filled out from reference TRBV19 and TRBJ2-3, the complete variable domain reads DGGITQSPKYLFRKEGQNVTLSCEQNLNHDAMYWYRQDPGQGLRLIYYSQIVNDFQKGDIAEGYSVSREKKESFPLTVTSAQKNPTAFYLCASSILAATDTQYFGPGTRLTVL.

This clone came up once. The gene calls are TRBV5-1 and TRBJ2-5; 11 bases agree with TRBD1. This CDR3 comprises 15 residues. V was pared by 3 bases and J by 4 bases, with 5 bases of the junction left unmatched. Germline assignment: CDR1 SGHRS and CDR2 YFSETQ. CDR3 in amino acids: CASSSGTGGIETQYF. The DNA of the CDR3 is TGCGCCAGCAGCTCCGGGACAGGGGGGATAGAGACCCAGTACTTC.

The rearrangement uses TRBV11-2 and TRBJ2-3; D not resolved. CDR1 is SGHAT and CDR2 is FQNNGV in the germline V gene. The CDR3 covers 15 residues. V dropped 2 bases and J dropped 0 bases, with 9 bases sitting between them. The CDR3 sequence: CASSLIGTSTDTQYF. CDR3 nucleotide sequence: TGTGCCAGCAGCTTAATTGGTACTAGCACAGATACGCAGTATTTT.

The V and J genes are TRBV5-6 and TRBJ1-1; 10 bases map to TRBD1. Germline lookup yields CDR1 SGHDT and CDR2 YYEEEE. The CDR3 is 13 amino acids. The V and J ends lost 4 bases and 6 bases, in that order; junction bases with no gene match: 3. The CDR3 here is CASSQTGGPEAFF. CDR3 in DNA: TGTGCCAGCAGCCAGACAGGGGGCCCTGAAGCTTTCTTT.

The chain employs TRBV7-2 and TRBJ2-5, with TRBD2 identical over 15 bases. The length of the CDR3 is 16 residues. The trim removed 4 bases at V and 7 bases at J, leaving 7 bases unmatched. CDR1 SGHTA and CDR2 FQGNSA come from the germline V gene. The CDR3 reads CASSSGLAGGGATQYF. The CDR3 bases are TGTGCCAGCAGCTCGGGACTAGCGGGGGGTGGCGCGACCCAGTACTTC. The complete variable domain, with remaining parts taken from reference TRBV7-2 and TRBJ2-5, reads GAGVSQSPSNKVTEKGKDVELRCDPISGHTALYWYRQSLGQGLEFLIYFQGNSAPDKSGLPSDRFSAERTGGSVSTLTIQRTQQEDSAVYLCASSSGLAGGGATQYFGPGTRLLVL.

This chain joins TRBV6-4 and TRBJ2-7, with 8 nucleotides matching TRBD2. Germline CDR1 MRHNA, CDR2 SNTAGT. The V gene end was trimmed by 6 bases and the J gene end by 4 bases; junction bases not matched to a gene: 11. This CDR3 is built from 15 residues. The CDR3: CASSTGTRGPYEQYF. CDR3 bases: TGTGCCAGCAGCACCGGGACTAGGGGACCGTACGAGCAGTACTTC.